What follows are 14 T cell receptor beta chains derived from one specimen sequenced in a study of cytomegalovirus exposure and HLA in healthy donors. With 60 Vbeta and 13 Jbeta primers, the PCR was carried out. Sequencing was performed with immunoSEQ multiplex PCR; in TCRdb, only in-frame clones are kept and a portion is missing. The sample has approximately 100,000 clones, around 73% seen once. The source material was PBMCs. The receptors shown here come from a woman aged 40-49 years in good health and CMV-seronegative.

The chain's CDR3 is CASSNPGTGSDEQFF. CDR3 DNA sequence: TGTGCCAGTAGTAATCCCGGGACAGGCTCAGATGAGCAGTTCTTC. The chain carries TRBV19 and TRBJ2-1, with 8 bases fitting TRBD1. With 4 bases clipped from V and 8 bases from J, the junction kept 10 bases outside the gene matches. This CDR3 has 15 residues. Germline lookup yields CDR1 LNHDA and CDR2 SQIVND (reference sequence). Supplemented by reference TRBV19 and TRBJ2-1, the full variable domain reads DGGITQSPKYLFRKEGQNVTLSCEQNLNHDAMYWYRQDPGQGLRLIYYSQIVNDFQKGDIAEGYSVSREKKESFPLTVTSAQKNPTAFYLCASSNPGTGSDEQFFGPGTRLTVL.

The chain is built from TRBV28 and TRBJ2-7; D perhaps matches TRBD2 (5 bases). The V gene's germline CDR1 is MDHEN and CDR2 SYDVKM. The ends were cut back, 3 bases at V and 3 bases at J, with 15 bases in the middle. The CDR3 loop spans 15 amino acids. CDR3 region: CASSFGRAKGYEQYF. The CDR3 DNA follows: TGTGCCAGCAGTTTCGGGCGGGCCAAGGGCTACGAGCAGTACTTC.

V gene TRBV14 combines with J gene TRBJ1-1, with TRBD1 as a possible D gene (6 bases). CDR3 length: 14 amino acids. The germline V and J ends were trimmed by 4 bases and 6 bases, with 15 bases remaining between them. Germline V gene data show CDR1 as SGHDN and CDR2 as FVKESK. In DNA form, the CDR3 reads TGTGCCAGCAGCCCCGGACAGCGCCCCCCTGAAGCTTTCTTT. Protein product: CASSPGQRPPEAFF.

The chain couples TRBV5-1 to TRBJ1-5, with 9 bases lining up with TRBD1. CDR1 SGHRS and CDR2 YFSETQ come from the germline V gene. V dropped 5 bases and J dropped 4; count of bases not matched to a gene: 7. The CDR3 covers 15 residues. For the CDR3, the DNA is TGCGCCAGCAGGTCTGGGGACAGGGAAAATCAGCCCCAGCATTTT. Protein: CASRSGDRENQPQHF. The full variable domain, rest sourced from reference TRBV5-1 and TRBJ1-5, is KAGVTQTPRYLIKTRGQQVTLSCSPISGHRSVSWYQQTPGQGLQFLFEYFSETQRNKGNFPGRFSGRQFSNSRSEMNVSTLELGDSALYLCASRSGDRENQPQHFGDGTRLSIL.

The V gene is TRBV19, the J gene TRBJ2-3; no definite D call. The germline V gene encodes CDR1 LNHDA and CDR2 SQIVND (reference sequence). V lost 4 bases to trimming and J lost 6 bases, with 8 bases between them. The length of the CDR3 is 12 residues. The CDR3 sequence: CASSKNGDTQYF. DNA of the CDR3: TGTGCCAGTAGTAAAAACGGGGATACGCAGTATTTT.

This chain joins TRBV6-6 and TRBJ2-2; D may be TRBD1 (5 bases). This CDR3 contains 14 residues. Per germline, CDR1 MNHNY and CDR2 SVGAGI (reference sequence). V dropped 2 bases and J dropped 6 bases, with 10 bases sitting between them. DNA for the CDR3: TGTGCCAGCAGTTACCGACAGCTTGCCGGGGAGCTGTTTTTT. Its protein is CASSYRQLAGELFF.

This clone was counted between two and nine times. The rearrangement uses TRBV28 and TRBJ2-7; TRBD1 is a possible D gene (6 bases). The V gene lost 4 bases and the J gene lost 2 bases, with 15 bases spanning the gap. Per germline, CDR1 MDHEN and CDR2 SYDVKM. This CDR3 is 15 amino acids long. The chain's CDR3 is CASSSSGGSPYEQYF. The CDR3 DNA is TGTGCCAGCAGTTCTAGTGGGGGCTCACCCTACGAGCAGTACTTC.

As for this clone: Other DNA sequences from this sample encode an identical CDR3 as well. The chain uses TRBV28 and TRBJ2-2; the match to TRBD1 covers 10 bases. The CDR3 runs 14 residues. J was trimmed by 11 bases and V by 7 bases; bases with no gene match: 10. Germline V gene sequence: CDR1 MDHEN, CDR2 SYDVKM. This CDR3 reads CASIPGQGPGELFF. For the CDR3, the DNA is TGTGCCAGCATCCCGGGACAGGGGCCGGGTGAGCTGTTTTTT.

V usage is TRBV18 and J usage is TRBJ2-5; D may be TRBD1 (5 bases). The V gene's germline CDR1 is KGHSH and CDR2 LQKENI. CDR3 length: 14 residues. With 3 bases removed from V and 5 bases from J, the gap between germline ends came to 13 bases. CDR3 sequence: CASSPPRGTETQYF. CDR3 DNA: TGTGCCAGCTCACCCCCTAGGGGAACGGAGACCCAGTACTTC.

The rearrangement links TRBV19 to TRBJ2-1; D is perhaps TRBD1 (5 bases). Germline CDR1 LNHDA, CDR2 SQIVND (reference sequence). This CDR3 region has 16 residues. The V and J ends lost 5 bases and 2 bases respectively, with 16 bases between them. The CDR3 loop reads CASSPQRRRAYNEQFF. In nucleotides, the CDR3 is TGTGCCAGTAGTCCGCAACGACGCAGGGCCTACAATGAGCAGTTCTTC.

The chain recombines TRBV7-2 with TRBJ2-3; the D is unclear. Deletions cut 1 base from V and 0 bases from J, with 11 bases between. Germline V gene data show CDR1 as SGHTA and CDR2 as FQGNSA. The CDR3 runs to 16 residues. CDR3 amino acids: CASSLGAASSTDTQYF. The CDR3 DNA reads TGTGCCAGCAGCTTAGGGGCCGCGTCTAGCACAGATACGCAGTATTTT.

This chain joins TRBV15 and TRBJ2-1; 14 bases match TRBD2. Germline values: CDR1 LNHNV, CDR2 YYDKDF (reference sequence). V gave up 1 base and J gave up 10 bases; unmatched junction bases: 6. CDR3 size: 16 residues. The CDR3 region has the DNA TGTGCCACCAGCAGAGGGCCGGGACTAGCGGGAGAAGAGCAGTTCTTC. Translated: CATSRGPGLAGEEQFF. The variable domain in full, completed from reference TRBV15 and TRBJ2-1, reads DAMVIQNPRYQVTQFGKPVTLSCSQTLNHNVMYWYQQKSSQAPKLLFHYYDKDFNNEADTPDNFQSRRPNTSFCFLDIRSPGLGDTAMYLCATSRGPGLAGEEQFFGPGTRLTVL.

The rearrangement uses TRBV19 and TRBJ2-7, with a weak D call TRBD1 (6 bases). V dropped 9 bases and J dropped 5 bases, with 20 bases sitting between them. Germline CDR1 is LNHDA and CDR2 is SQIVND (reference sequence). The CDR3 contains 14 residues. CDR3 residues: CASPPNRVADEQYF. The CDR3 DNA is TGTGCCAGCCCCCCGAACAGGGTCGCCGACGAGCAGTACTTC.

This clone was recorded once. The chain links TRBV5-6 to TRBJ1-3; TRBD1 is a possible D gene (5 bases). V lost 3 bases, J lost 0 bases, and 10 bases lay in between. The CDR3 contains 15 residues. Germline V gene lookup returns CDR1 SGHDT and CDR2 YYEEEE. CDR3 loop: CASSSDSSSGNTIYF. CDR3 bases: TGTGCCAGCAGCTCTGACAGTAGCTCTGGAAACACCATATATTTT. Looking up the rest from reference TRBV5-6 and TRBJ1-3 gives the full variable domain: DAGVTQSPTHLIKTRGQQVTLRCSPKSGHDTVSWYQQALGQGPQFIFQYYEEEERQRGNFPDRFSGHQFPNYSSELNVNALLLGDSALYLCASSSDSSSGNTIYFGEGSWLTVV.